This TCR beta chain emerged from a study of immune heterogeneity within non-small cell lung tumors. The CDR3 has 17 residues. V was clipped by 0 bases and J by 7 bases; unmatched bases: 15. CDR1 SGHNT and CDR2 YYREEE come from the germline V gene (reference sequence). Multiplex PCR amplified the TCR beta CDR3 region. Its first round ran for around 10 cycles with 32 V and 13 J primers. TCRdb re-called the multiplex PCR reads through MiXCR, storing one row per CDR3 protein. This sample carries about 13,000 distinct CDR3 sequences, roughly 23% of them seen once, and the ten largest clones take roughly 12%. Template material for each sample was 550 to 650 ng of bulk tumor genomic DNA. Collection of several biopsies per primary tumor, spaced far apart, took place during surgery. Untreated, newly diagnosed non-small cell lung cancer patients underwent curative surgery.

This receptor was identified in a man aged 45 to 65 with non-small cell lung cancer. Sequencing was done on a sample of lung tumor tissue. The chain is built from TRBV5-4 and TRBJ1-1, with 7 bases fitting TRBD1. CDR3 bases: TGTGCCAGCAGCTTGGACCTGACAGGGACGGGATTCGTTGAAGCTTTCTTT. Its translation: CASSLDLTGTGFVEAFF.